Described below is a single TCR beta chain sequence and its context. These data originate in a study of T cell repertoires in cytomegalovirus infection. The wider study: It was the public TCR beta signatures that indicated both CMV infection and matching HLA type.

Trimming shortened V by 5 bases and J by 1 base, and 14 bases separated the two germline ends. The CDR3 is made up of 15 amino acids. The germline V gene has CDR1 SGHAT and CDR2 FQNNGV. Using its own MiXCR run on the reads, TCRdb lists one record per CDR3 protein. The profile shows roughly 190,000 distinct CDR3 sequences, roughly 9% of them singletons. The sequence came from a human donor in good health (CMV status not recorded). Some clones in this sample may be carry-over from other donors' samples. The chain couples TRBV11-2 to TRBJ1-1; no reliable D call. Sequenced material: PBMCs. CDR3 in amino acids: CASSPSIAANTEAFF. The CDR3 DNA follows: TGTGCCAGCAGCCCTTCCATTGCGGCGAACACTGAAGCTTTCTTT.